This TCR beta chain was sequenced in a study of blood T cell repertoires in COVID-19. Across the study: Samples of COVID-19 (acute and convalescent) were obtained from the United States, Italy and Spain. From T cells, B-cell-depleted T cells, or PBMCs came the material, which was cDNA or gDNA.

V lost 2 bases and J lost 2, with 8 bases in between. Per germline, CDR1 LGHDT and CDR2 YNNKEL (reference sequence). This CDR3 is 14 amino acids long. Authors' methods: The authors estimated nucleated cell counts from reference gene primer amplification. Clones were read by immunoSEQ multiplex PCR, and TCRdb kept only the in-frame ones, dropping some. From that table come the V and J calls and clone size; the DNA was used to work out D and trimming. The table shows about 400,000 clones, with around 88% occurring only once. Seattle patient enrollment occurred during active infection, with longitudinal follow-up thereafter.

V gene TRBV3-1 (or the pseudogene TRBV3-2) combines with J gene TRBJ2-3; D is undetermined. Sequenced input: peripheral blood. The clonotype originates from a woman between 55 and 75 years old with COVID-19, enrolled during active disease. CDR3 DNA sequence: TGTGCCAGCAGCCAAAGCACCTACACAGATACGCAGTATTTT. Its protein product is CASSQSTYTDTQYF.